The 2 T cell receptor beta chains in this list originate from one sample, sequenced in a study of cytomegalovirus exposure and HLA in healthy donors. PCR employed 60 Vbeta and 13 Jbeta primers. Produced via immunoSEQ multiplex PCR; TCRdb's table is partial and in-frame only. The sample contains 130,000 to 150,000 clones, roughly three quarters of which appear only once. Source material: PBMCs. Receptors originate from a woman in her 40s in good health and CMV-seropositive.

V gene TRBV2 combines with J gene TRBJ2-5; 7 nucleotides align to TRBD2. This CDR3 comprises 13 residues. CDR1 and CDR2 (germline): SNHLY, FYNNEI. J lost 5 bases, V lost 6 bases, and 6 bases had no gene match. The CDR3 reads CASRREVWETQYF. The CDR3 nucleotides read TGTGCCAGCAGACGGGAGGTATGGGAGACCCAGTACTTC. The full variable domain, its missing parts supplied by reference TRBV2 and TRBJ2-5, is EPEVTQTPSHQVTQMGQEVILRCVPISNHLYFYWYRQILGQKVEFLVSFYNNEISEKSEIFDDQFSVERPDGSNFTLKIRSTKLEDSAMYFCASRREVWETQYFGPGTRLLVL.

Note on this clone: The same CDR3 is also encoded by other DNA sequences in this sample. The genes are TRBV18 and TRBJ2-5, with D perhaps TRBD2 (6 bases). The CDR3 consists of 13 residues. Per the germline V gene, CDR1 is KGHSH and CDR2 is LQKENI. The V end lost 2 bases, the J end lost 2 bases, and 6 bases lay between the germline ends. In nucleotides, the CDR3 is TGTGCCAGCTCACCAGGACTACAAGAGACCCAGTACTTC. It yields the protein CASSPGLQETQYF.